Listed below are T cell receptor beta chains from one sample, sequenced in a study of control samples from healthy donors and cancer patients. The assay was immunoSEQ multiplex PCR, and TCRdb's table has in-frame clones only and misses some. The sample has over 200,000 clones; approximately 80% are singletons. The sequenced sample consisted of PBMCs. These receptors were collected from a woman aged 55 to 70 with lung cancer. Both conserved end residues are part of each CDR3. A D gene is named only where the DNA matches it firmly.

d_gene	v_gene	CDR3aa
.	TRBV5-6	CASSLEEGSGNIQYF
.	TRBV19	CASSIGQTYSPLHF
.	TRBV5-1	CASSLDRGEQFF
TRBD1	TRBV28	CASSSGTGHTEAFF
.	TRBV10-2	CASSERTRGTGELFF
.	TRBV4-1	CASNQGPGGQETQYF
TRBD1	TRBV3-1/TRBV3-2	CASSQEDRGVYGYTF
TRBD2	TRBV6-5	CASSLLAGVRETQYF
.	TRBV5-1	CASSGGTGRVTEAFF
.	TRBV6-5	CASKLTGTETQYF
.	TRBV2	CASRQQGNQPQHF
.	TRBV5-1	CASSLDRPGELFF
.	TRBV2	CASSAVGTARRYTF
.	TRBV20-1	CSAGDSYEQYF
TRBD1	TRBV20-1	CSASEGAIGQPQHF
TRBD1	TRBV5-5	CASSVGQGPYEQYF
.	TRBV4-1	CASSRTLGSGANVLTF
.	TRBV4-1	CASSQDGVATNEKLFF
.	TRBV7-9	CASSRAEVGEQFF
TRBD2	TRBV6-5	CASKIPGTSVETQYF
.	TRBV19	CASRLNGGGPGELFF
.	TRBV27	CASSPLLATNEKLFF
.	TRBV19	CASSEQDPRATIYF
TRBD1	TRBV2	CASGDRGYEQYF
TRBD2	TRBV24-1	CATRAGGAYNEQFF
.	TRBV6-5	CASSLSSYGYTF
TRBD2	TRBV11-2	CASSLVLPGGAVQETQYF